One sample yielded the 32 T cell receptor beta chains listed below, sequenced in a study of cytomegalovirus exposure and HLA in healthy donors. PCR primers comprised 60 Vbeta and 13 Jbeta primers. The repertoire was sequenced with immunoSEQ multiplex PCR; TCRdb's copy has only in-frame clones and lacks some. The sample shows about 120,000 clones, approximately 87% of them seen only once. The specimen was PBMCs. The receptors derive from a man aged 18 to 29 in good health and CMV-seropositive.

As regards this clone: This sample also contains other DNA sequences that code for the same CDR3. J is TRBJ2-7 and V is TRBV18; weak D call: TRBD2 (6 bases). Germline V gene sequence: CDR1 KGHSH, CDR2 LQKENI. V gave up 4 bases and J gave up 0 bases, with 10 bases separating them. This CDR3 region has 14 residues. The CDR3 DNA is TGTGCCAGCTCACGAAGCGGGTCCTCCTACGAGCAGTACTTC. Protein: CASSRSGSSYEQYF. Supplemented by reference TRBV18 and TRBJ2-7, the full variable domain reads NAGVMQNPRHLVRRRGQEARLRCSPMKGHSHVYWYRQLPEEGLKFMVYLQKENIIDESGMPKERFSAEFPKEGPSILRIQQVVRGDSAAYFCASSRSGSSYEQYFGPGTRLTVT.

This sequence joins TRBV7-2 and TRBJ2-1; 8 nucleotides match TRBD2. Germline values: CDR1 SGHTA, CDR2 FQGNSA. The CDR3 contains 16 residues. The ends lost 7 bases at V and 7 bases at J; junction bases unmatched: 15. CDR3 sequence (DNA): TGTGCCAGCAACGACCTAGGCGGGGGGCTGAGTAATGAGCAGTTCTTC. Protein: CASNDLGGGLSNEQFF.

The chain employs TRBV9 and TRBJ1-1; 11 bases align to TRBD1. Per the germline V gene, CDR1 is SGDLS and CDR2 is YYNGEE. This CDR3 spans 16 amino acids. Trimming at V came to 4 bases and at J to 5 bases, leaving 10 bases not matched to a gene. Written as DNA, the CDR3 is TGTGCCAGCAGCTCAACCGGGACAGGGGGAGTAACTGAAGCTTTCTTT. Translation: CASSSTGTGGVTEAFF. The variable domain in full, with the rest retrieved from reference TRBV9 and TRBJ1-1, is DSGVTQTPKHLITATGQRVTLRCSPRSGDLSVYWYQQSLDQGLQFLIQYYNGEERAKGNILERFSAQQFPDLHSELNLSSLELGDSALYFCASSSTGTGGVTEAFFGQGTRLTVV.

The chain employs TRBV23-1 and TRBJ2-5, with 12 bases aligning to TRBD2. TRBV23-1 is reported as an ORF; its role is uncertain. Unmatched junction bases numbered 9, after V lost 0 bases and J lost 7 bases. CDR3 length equals 17 residues. Here the CDR3 DNA reads TGCGCCAGCAGTCAATCGAGCAGGACTAGCGGGGAAGGGACCCAGTACTTC. Amino acids: CASSQSSRTSGEGTQYF.

This clone was detected a few times. V and J are TRBV18 and TRBJ1-2; D is perhaps TRBD1 (6 bases). The CDR3 extends over 16 amino acids. V dropped 1 base and J dropped 3 bases, with 15 bases sitting between them. Germline V gene lookup returns CDR1 KGHSH and CDR2 LQKENI. CDR3 bases: TGTGCCAGCTCACCACAGTCGGACAGCGGTTACTATGGCTACACCTTC. This gives the protein CASSPQSDSGYYGYTF.

This clone was observed once. The chain recombines TRBV9 with TRBJ1-2, with TRBD1 matching over 7 bases. This CDR3 is built from 15 residues. The germline V gene has CDR1 SGDLS and CDR2 YYNGEE. The V segment lost 3 bases and the J segment 4 bases; nucleotides outside the gene matches: 9. CDR3 region: CASSDSQGQSYGYTF. CDR3 sequence (DNA): TGTGCCAGCAGCGATTCACAGGGACAGAGCTATGGCTACACCTTC.

This clone occurred once. The gene calls are TRBV2 and TRBJ1-3; tentatively, D is TRBD1 (6 bases). Germline CDR1 is SNHLY and CDR2 is FYNNEI. There are 17 residues in the CDR3. V lost 0 bases and J lost 7, with 19 bases in between. The CDR3 nucleotides read TGTGCCAGCAGTGAAGCGCGGGAGGGGGAAGATGGGAACACCATATATTTT. It is translated as CASSEAREGEDGNTIYF.

This clone turned up a few times. The V and J genes are TRBV5-1 and TRBJ1-6; 8 nucleotides agree with TRBD1. The V gene end was trimmed by 4 bases and the J gene end by 5 bases; junction bases not matched to a gene: 2. Germline loops: CDR1 SGHRS, CDR2 YFSETQ. This CDR3 comprises 14 residues. The CDR3 nucleotides read TGCGCCAGCAGCACGGGACAGGATAATTCACCCCTCCACTTT. Encoded protein: CASSTGQDNSPLHF.

This chain joins TRBV30 and TRBJ2-7, with unresolved D. The germline V and J ends were trimmed by 2 bases and 6 bases, with 8 bases remaining between them. Germline V lookup: CDR1 GTSNPN, CDR2 SVGIG (reference sequence). The CDR3 contains 11 residues. CDR3 protein: CAWSSPGEQYF. The CDR3 coding sequence is TGTGCCTGGAGTTCCCCGGGCGAGCAGTACTTC.

This chain joins TRBV27 and TRBJ1-1; no clear D. V shed 3 bases and J shed 7 bases, with 9 bases lying between them. The CDR3 consists of 12 residues. In germline, CDR1 is MNHEY, CDR2 SMNVEV (reference sequence). The CDR3 protein is CASSFNGNEAFF. As DNA, the CDR3 is TGTGCCAGCAGTTTTAATGGCAATGAAGCTTTCTTT.

This clone appeared a single time. The J gene is TRBJ2-7, the V gene TRBV7-9; no clear D. The CDR3 contains 11 residues. Trimming took off 5 bases at V and 7 bases at J, with 9 bases between the two ends. CDR1 is SEHNR, CDR2 FQNEAQ, per germline (reference sequence). The CDR3 reads CASSLMLEQYF. The CDR3 DNA reads as TGTGCCAGCAGCCTAATGCTGGAGCAGTACTTC.

The chain combines TRBV18 with TRBJ2-5, with 7 bases lining up with TRBD1. V was pared by 2 bases and J by 2 bases, with 2 bases of the junction left unmatched. This CDR3 has 14 amino acids. Germline V gene lookup returns CDR1 KGHSH and CDR2 LQKENI. The CDR3 sequence is CASSPTTGQETQYF. The CDR3 DNA sequence: TGTGCCAGCTCACCAACGACAGGGCAAGAGACCCAGTACTTC.

This clone was observed once. The rearrangement links TRBV29-1 to TRBJ1-2; TRBD1 agrees at 7 bases. CDR3 size: 13 residues. With 2 bases clipped from V and 9 bases from J, the junction kept 9 bases outside the gene matches. Germline V gene lookup returns CDR1 SQVTM and CDR2 ANQGSEA. The CDR3 region has the DNA TGCAGCGTTGAAAGAGACAGGGTAGGAAGCTACACCTTC. Translating gives CSVERDRVGSYTF.

This chain links TRBV5-1 with TRBJ2-2; perhaps TRBD1 as D (5 bases). Germline CDR1 SGHRS, CDR2 YFSETQ. The V end lost 9 bases, the J end lost 8 bases, and 20 bases lay between the germline ends. The length of the CDR3 is 14 residues. CDR3 sequence: CAIRQFPLIGELFF. DNA for the CDR3: TGCGCCATCAGACAGTTCCCGCTTATTGGGGAGCTGTTTTTT.

V usage is TRBV15 and J usage is TRBJ1-5; tentatively, D is TRBD1 (5 bases). CDR3 size: 18 residues. V was clipped by 0 bases and J by 1 base, with 16 bases between them. Germline CDR1 and CDR2: LNHNV and YYDKDF (reference sequence). In nucleotides, the CDR3 is TGTGCCACCAGCAGAGATAATCGCCCGCAGGGCAGCAATCAGCCCCAGCATTTT. As protein: CATSRDNRPQGSNQPQHF. Using reference TRBV15 and TRBJ1-5 for the parts outside the CDR3, the full variable domain is DAMVIQNPRYQVTQFGKPVTLSCSQTLNHNVMYWYQQKSSQAPKLLFHYYDKDFNNEADTPDNFQSRRPNTSFCFLDIRSPGLGDTAMYLCATSRDNRPQGSNQPQHFGDGTRLSIL.

The CDR3 nucleotides read TGTGCCTGGAGTTTCCTTCGCGAGGACTCTGGAAACACCATATATTTT. Protein sequence: CAWSFLREDSGNTIYF. This chain uses TRBV30 with TRBJ1-3; D is unclear. This CDR3 is built from 16 residues. Looked up from germline, CDR1 is GTSNPN and CDR2 is SVGIG (reference sequence). V was pared by 2 bases and J by 0 bases, with 14 bases between.

The chain has TRBV5-1 and TRBJ2-2; D might be TRBD2 (7 bases). From germline, CDR1 is SGHRS and CDR2 YFSETQ. The V and J ends lost 7 bases and 3 bases respectively, with 19 bases between them. This CDR3 comprises 16 residues. CDR3 nucleotides: TGCGCCAGCTATCTGGCGGGGGCCGCATACACCGGGGAGCTGTTTTTT. This gives the protein CASYLAGAAYTGELFF.

CDR3 in DNA: TGTGCCAGCAGGGACCAGCGGGACAGCACAGATACGCAGTATTTT. Translated: CASRDQRDSTDTQYF. The genes are TRBV28 and TRBJ2-3; 7 bases are shared with TRBD2. The trim removed 6 bases at V and 0 bases at J, leaving 6 bases unmatched. The CDR3 has 15 amino acids. Germline V gives CDR1 MDHEN, CDR2 SYDVKM.

This chain uses TRBV25-1 with TRBJ2-5; TRBD2 might be the D (6 bases). Trimming took off 1 base at V and 4 bases at J, with 16 bases between the two ends. The CDR3 contains 16 residues. Per the germline V gene, CDR1 is MGHDK and CDR2 is SYGVNS. The CDR3 loop reads CASSEFGAGQGETQYF. In nucleotides, the CDR3 is TGTGCCAGCAGTGAATTCGGGGCGGGGCAGGGAGAGACCCAGTACTTC.

V is TRBV6-1 and J is TRBJ1-4, with a tentative D call TRBD1 (6 bases). The CDR3 is made up of 15 amino acids. The ends were cut back, 5 bases at V and 1 base at J, with 11 bases in the middle. The germline gives CDR1 MNHNS, CDR2 SASEGT. This CDR3 reads CASSPKQGTNEKLFF. The CDR3, as DNA: TGTGCCAGCAGTCCTAAACAGGGAACTAATGAAAAACTGTTTTTT.

This sequence joins TRBV27 and TRBJ1-4; tentatively, D is TRBD1 (5 bases). The V end was cut by 5 bases, the J end by 8 bases, with 18 bases between. Germline V CDR1 and CDR2: MNHEY, SMNVEV (reference sequence). The CDR3 is 15 residues long. For the CDR3, the DNA is TGTGCCAGCAGTCCGCTGGGGGGTCAGTGGGAAAAACTGTTTTTT. Its protein is CASSPLGGQWEKLFF.

The chain couples TRBV5-4 to TRBJ2-5, with D unclear. The germline gives CDR1 SGHNT, CDR2 YYREEE (reference sequence). V was trimmed by 3 bases and J by 5 bases, leaving 20 bases between them. The CDR3 loop spans 16 amino acids. The CDR3 loop is CASSSNRFTSGETQYF. The CDR3 DNA sequence: TGTGCCAGCAGCTCAAATCGGTTTACCTCCGGGGAGACCCAGTACTTC.

The J gene is TRBJ1-2, the V gene TRBV5-6; D might be TRBD1 (6 bases). The V and J ends lost 2 bases and 7 bases respectively, with 15 bases between them. Germline assignment: CDR1 SGHDT and CDR2 YYEEEE. The CDR3 has 14 residues. CDR3 coding DNA: TGTGCCAGCAGCTTTGGGGGCGACAGTTCTGGCTACACCTTC. Residues: CASSFGGDSSGYTF.

The genes are TRBV7-2 and TRBJ2-5, with a possible D match to TRBD2 (5 bases). The CDR3 has 15 amino acids. Germline V CDR1 and CDR2: SGHTA, FQGNSA. V lost 1 base and J lost 2, with 11 bases in between. CDR3 sequence reads: CASSLVYGVQETQYF. The CDR3 DNA sequence: TGTGCCAGCAGCTTAGTCTACGGGGTACAAGAGACCCAGTACTTC. Complete variable domain (other parts from reference TRBV7-2 and TRBJ2-5): GAGVSQSPSNKVTEKGKDVELRCDPISGHTALYWYRQSLGQGLEFLIYFQGNSAPDKSGLPSDRFSAERTGGSVSTLTIQRTQQEDSAVYLCASSLVYGVQETQYFGPGTRLLVL.

This clone came up once. This chain uses TRBV5-1 with TRBJ1-1; D is unresolved. Trimming pared 4 bases from V and 6 bases from J, leaving 22 bases between. Germline CDR1 SGHRS, CDR2 YFSETQ. The CDR3 extends over 16 amino acids. As DNA, the CDR3 is TGCGCCAGCAGCCAAGGGATCAAAAGGGAGGTCGCTGAAGCTTTCTTT. It encodes CASSQGIKREVAEAFF.

The table lists this clone with a count of one. The chain uses TRBV30 and TRBJ2-7; D is unresolved. Looked up from germline, CDR1 is GTSNPN and CDR2 is SVGIG (reference sequence). The CDR3 contains 13 residues. The germline V and J ends were trimmed by 0 bases and 7 bases, with 13 bases remaining between them. The CDR3 region is CAWSVDRVNEQYF. DNA for the CDR3: TGTGCCTGGAGTGTCGACCGGGTGAATGAGCAGTACTTC.

The rearrangement joins TRBV30 to TRBJ2-7, with 8 bases aligning to TRBD2. Germline CDR1 GTSNPN, CDR2 SVGIG (reference sequence). The CDR3 contains 14 residues. With 2 bases clipped from V and 5 bases from J, the junction kept 8 bases outside the gene matches. In DNA, the CDR3 is TGTGCCTGGAGTCACTTTAGCGGGGCCAACGAGCAGTACTTC. Translation gives CAWSHFSGANEQYF.

This sequence joins TRBV6-5 and TRBJ2-5, with 8 bases identical to TRBD2. The CDR3 contains 15 residues. With 6 bases clipped from V and 7 bases from J, the junction kept 13 bases outside the gene matches. The V gene's germline CDR1 is MNHEY and CDR2 SVGAGI. This CDR3 reads CASSNPGLGPGTQYF. Here the CDR3 DNA reads TGTGCCAGCAGCAACCCGGGACTAGGGCCAGGGACCCAGTACTTC.

This chain connects TRBV9 to TRBJ2-3; TRBD2 matches at 9 bases. The CDR3 sequence is 16 residues long. V gave up 4 bases and J gave up 4 bases; unmatched junction bases: 10. CDR1 is SGDLS and CDR2 is YYNGEE in the germline V gene. This chain's CDR3 is CASSPSGGNPPDTQYF. CDR3 bases: TGTGCCAGCAGCCCGAGCGGGGGGAACCCCCCAGATACGCAGTATTTT.

The chain is built from TRBV5-1 and TRBJ1-1, with 7 bases lining up with TRBD1. The CDR3 has 17 amino acids. With 4 bases clipped from V and 1 base from J, the junction kept 13 bases outside the gene matches. Germline V gene lookup returns CDR1 SGHRS and CDR2 YFSETQ. The CDR3 is CASSPPRQGTGNTEAFF. The CDR3 DNA is TGCGCCAGCAGCCCACCCAGACAGGGTACGGGGAACACTGAAGCTTTCTTT. Filled out from reference TRBV5-1 and TRBJ1-1, the complete variable domain reads KAGVTQTPRYLIKTRGQQVTLSCSPISGHRSVSWYQQTPGQGLQFLFEYFSETQRNKGNFPGRFSGRQFSNSRSEMNVSTLELGDSALYLCASSPPRQGTGNTEAFFGQGTRLTVV.

The chain joins TRBV28 to TRBJ1-2, with no clear D. The CDR3 totals 12 residues. Germline V lookup: CDR1 MDHEN, CDR2 SYDVKM. Between the trimmed V and J ends, which lost 3 bases and 3 bases, there was a span of 5 bases. CDR3 DNA: TGTGCCAGCAGTTTTTCGGACTATGGCTACACCTTC. It encodes CASSFSDYGYTF.

The chain is built from TRBV4-1 and TRBJ1-2; a weak D match, TRBD1 (6 bases). The V gene's germline CDR1 is MGHRA and CDR2 YSYEKL. With 4 bases removed from V and 1 base from J, the gap between germline ends came to 10 bases. The CDR3 totals 14 residues. CDR3 amino acids: CASSPGGGNYGYTF. Written as DNA, the CDR3 is TGCGCCAGCAGCCCGGGAGGGGGTAACTATGGCTACACCTTC.